The 10 T cell receptor beta chains below all came from one sample that was sequenced in a study of blood T cell repertoires in COVID-19. Sequencing was performed with immunoSEQ multiplex PCR; in TCRdb, only in-frame clones are kept and a portion is missing. The profile shows almost 350,000 clones, approximately 89% of them singletons. The sample comprised peripheral blood. These receptors all stem from a woman aged 60-70 years with COVID-19, enrolled during active disease.

The chain is built from TRBV7-9 and TRBJ1-6; D ambiguous. V was trimmed by 5 bases and J by 4 bases, leaving 3 bases between them. Per the germline V gene, CDR1 is SEHNR and CDR2 is FQNEAQ (reference sequence). The CDR3 totals 12 residues. The CDR3 reads CASSLYNSPLHF. In DNA, the CDR3 is TGTGCCAGCAGCCTTTATAATTCACCCCTCCACTTT.

V usage is TRBV28 and J usage is TRBJ1-2, with TRBD1 identical over 7 bases. CDR3 length: 15 amino acids. The trim removed 5 bases at V and 9 bases at J, leaving 15 bases unmatched. Germline loops: CDR1 MDHEN, CDR2 SYDVKM. CDR3 DNA sequence: TGTGCCAGCAGTCTTACCCAGGGACAGCCTAGAAGCTACACCTTC. Protein: CASSLTQGQPRSYTF.

The chain combines TRBV10-1 with TRBJ2-1, with D unresolved. The V gene lost 10 bases and the J gene lost 7 bases, with 8 bases spanning the gap. The CDR3 sequence is 10 residues long. CDR1 and CDR2 from the germline V gene are WNHNN and SYGVQD (reference sequence). CDR3 sequence reads: CANIFNEQFF. The CDR3 bases are TGCGCCAACATATTTAATGAGCAGTTCTTC.

The V and J genes are TRBV9 and TRBJ2-6; 8 bases agree with TRBD1. With V trimmed by 3 bases and J by 4 bases, 9 bases remained unmatched. Per the germline V gene, CDR1 is SGDLS and CDR2 is YYNGEE. This CDR3 has 17 residues. The CDR3 DNA reads as TGTGCCAGCAGCGCCGTGGACAGGGCACAAGGGGCCAACGTCCTGACTTTC. Translating it yields CASSAVDRAQGANVLTF.

CDR3 protein: CASSPPGGRTYEQYF. In DNA, the CDR3 is TGTGCCAGCAGTCCCCCAGGGGGCAGAACGTACGAGCAGTACTTC. The chain joins TRBV2 to TRBJ2-7; 8 bases map to TRBD1. V lost 5 bases, J lost 4 bases, and 10 bases stayed unmatched. The CDR3 totals 15 residues. From germline, CDR1 is SNHLY and CDR2 FYNNEI.

The sample holds one count of this clone. V usage is TRBV3-1 (or the pseudogene TRBV3-2) and J usage is TRBJ2-3; TRBD2 matches 7 bases. J was trimmed by 2 bases and V by 1 base; bases with no gene match: 9. This CDR3 is 17 amino acids long. Germline-derived CDR1 and CDR2 are LGHDT and YNNKEL (reference sequence). Written as DNA, the CDR3 is TGTGCCAGCAGCCAAGGGGAAGCGGGGCCTCACACAGATACGCAGTATTTT. Its translation is CASSQGEAGPHTDTQYF.

The rearrangement joins TRBV2 to TRBJ1-1, with TRBD1 matching 9 bases. CDR1 and CDR2 from the germline V gene are SNHLY and FYNNEI. There are 14 residues in the CDR3. J gave up 5 bases and V 7 bases, and 8 bases lay outside the gene matches. The DNA of the CDR3 is TGTGCCAGCACCCAACAGGGGGCGCGGACTGAAGCTTTCTTT. This gives the protein CASTQQGARTEAFF.

Note on this clone: Other DNA sequences from this sample encode an identical CDR3 as well. The chain uses TRBV5-4 and TRBJ2-5; 11 nucleotides line up with TRBD2. In germline, CDR1 is SGHNT, CDR2 YYREEE (reference sequence). The ends lost 2 bases at V and 2 bases at J; junction bases unmatched: 2. The CDR3 has 15 amino acids. The CDR3 region is CASSFRLAGQETQYF. CDR3 bases: TGTGCCAGCAGCTTCCGACTAGCGGGACAAGAGACCCAGTACTTC.

J is TRBJ2-7 and V is TRBV5-1, with 9 bases matching TRBD1. The CDR3 runs 16 residues. CDR1 is SGHRS, CDR2 YFSETQ, per germline. Trimming at V came to 0 bases and at J to 5 bases, leaving 9 bases not matched to a gene. The CDR3 coding sequence is TGCGCCAGCAGCTTGGCGGTCATTGACAGGGGGAACGAGCAGTACTTC. Amino acids: CASSLAVIDRGNEQYF.

The CDR3 coding sequence is TGTGCCAGCAGTCACCCACCGGGACTAGCGGGGACAGATACGCAGTATTTT. Its translation: CASSHPPGLAGTDTQYF. The chain combines TRBV6-6 with TRBJ2-3, with 13 bases that match TRBD2. CDR3 length: 17 amino acids. V was pared by 5 bases and J by 3 bases, with 8 bases of the junction left unmatched. From germline, CDR1 is MNHNY and CDR2 SVGAGI (reference sequence).